This T cell receptor beta chain was obtained from a study of graft-versus-host responses after intestinal transplantation. This CDR3 contains 18 residues. Germline trimming cut 4 bases from V and 1 base from J; bases unmatched to any gene: 12. Germline values: CDR1 MGHRA, CDR2 YSYEKL. Concerning this clone: Its antigen is currently unknown.

The method was immunoSEQ multiplex PCR; TCRdb's version includes in-frame clones alone and lacks a portion of them. The table lists some 110,000 clones, 87% of them singletons. This TCR was sampled from a human donor who received an intestinal transplant. The rearrangement links TRBV4-1 to TRBJ2-3; TRBD2 matches at 9 bases. Sequenced here: unstimulated CD4+ T cells sorted from spleen or lymph node cells, sampled before intestinal transplant. The CDR3 region is CASSPSRAGGGGTDTQYF. The DNA for the CDR3 is TGCGCCAGCAGCCCCAGTAGAGCGGGGGGAGGCGGCACAGATACGCAGTATTTT.